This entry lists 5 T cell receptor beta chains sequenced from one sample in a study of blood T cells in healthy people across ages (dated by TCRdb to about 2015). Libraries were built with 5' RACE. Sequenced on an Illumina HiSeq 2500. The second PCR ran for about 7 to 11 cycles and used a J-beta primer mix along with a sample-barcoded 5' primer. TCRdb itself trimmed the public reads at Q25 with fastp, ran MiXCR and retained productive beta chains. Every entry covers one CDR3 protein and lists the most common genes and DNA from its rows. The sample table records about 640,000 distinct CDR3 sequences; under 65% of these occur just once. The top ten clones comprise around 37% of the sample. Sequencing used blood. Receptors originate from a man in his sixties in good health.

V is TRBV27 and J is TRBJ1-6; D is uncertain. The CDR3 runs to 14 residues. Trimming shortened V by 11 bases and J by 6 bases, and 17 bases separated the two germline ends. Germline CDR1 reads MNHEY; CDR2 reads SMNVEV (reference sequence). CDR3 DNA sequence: TGTGCCTCCGCTTCCCGTCGAACTAATTCACCCCTCCACTTT. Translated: CASASRRTNSPLHF.

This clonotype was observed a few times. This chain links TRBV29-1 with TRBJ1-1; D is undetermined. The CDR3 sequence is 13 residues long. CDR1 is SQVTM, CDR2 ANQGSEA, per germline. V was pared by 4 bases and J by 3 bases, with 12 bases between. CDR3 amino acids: CSVGTAWDTEAFF. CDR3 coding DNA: TGCAGCGTTGGGACGGCCTGGGACACTGAAGCTTTCTTT.

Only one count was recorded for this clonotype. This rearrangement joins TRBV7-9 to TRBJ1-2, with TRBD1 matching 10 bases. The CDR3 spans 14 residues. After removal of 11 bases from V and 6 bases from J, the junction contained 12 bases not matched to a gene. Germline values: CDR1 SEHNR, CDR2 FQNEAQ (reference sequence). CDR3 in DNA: TGTGCCTTGACCCGGGGACAGGGGACCAATGGCTACACCTTC. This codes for CALTRGQGTNGYTF. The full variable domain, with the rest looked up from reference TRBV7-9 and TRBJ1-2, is DTGVSQNPRHKITKRGQNVTFRCDPISEHNRLYWYRQTLGQGPEFLTYFQNEAQLEKSRLLSDRFSAERPKGSFSTLEIQRTEQGDSAMYLCALTRGQGTNGYTFGSGTRLTVV.

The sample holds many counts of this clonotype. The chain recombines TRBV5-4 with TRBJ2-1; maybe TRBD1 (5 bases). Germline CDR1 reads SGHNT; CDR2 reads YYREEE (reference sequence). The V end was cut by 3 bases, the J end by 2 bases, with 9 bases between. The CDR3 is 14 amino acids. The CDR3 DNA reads TGTGCCAGCAGCTGGGGCGGCCCCTACAATGAGCAGTTCTTC. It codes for CASSWGGPYNEQFF.

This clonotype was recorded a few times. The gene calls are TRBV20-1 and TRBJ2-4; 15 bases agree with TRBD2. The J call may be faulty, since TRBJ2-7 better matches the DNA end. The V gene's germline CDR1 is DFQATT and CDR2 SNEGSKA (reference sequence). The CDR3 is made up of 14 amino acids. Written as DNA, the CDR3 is TGCAGACCGGGACTAGCGGGGGGTGACTACGAGCAGTACTTC. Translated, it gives CRPGLAGGDYEQYF.